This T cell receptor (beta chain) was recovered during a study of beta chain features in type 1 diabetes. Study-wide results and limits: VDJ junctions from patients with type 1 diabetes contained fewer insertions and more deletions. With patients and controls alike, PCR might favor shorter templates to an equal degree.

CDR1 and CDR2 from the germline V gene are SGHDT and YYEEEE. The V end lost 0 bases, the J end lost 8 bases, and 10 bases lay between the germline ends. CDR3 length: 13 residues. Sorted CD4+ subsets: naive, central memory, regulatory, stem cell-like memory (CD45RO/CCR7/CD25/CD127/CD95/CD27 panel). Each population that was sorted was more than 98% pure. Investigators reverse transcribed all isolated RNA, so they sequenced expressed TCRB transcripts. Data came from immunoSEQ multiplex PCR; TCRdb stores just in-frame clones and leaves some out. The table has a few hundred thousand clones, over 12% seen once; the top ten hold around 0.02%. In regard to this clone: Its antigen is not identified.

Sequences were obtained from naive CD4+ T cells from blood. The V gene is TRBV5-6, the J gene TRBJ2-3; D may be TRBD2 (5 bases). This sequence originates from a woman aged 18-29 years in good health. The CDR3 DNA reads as TGTGCCAGCAGCTTGGCCACCCTAGCTACGCAGTATTTT. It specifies CASSLATLATQYF.